This entry concerns a single TCR beta chain. Its antigen is currently not known. Per-base qualities were not stored, and no clone one base away is much larger. Sequencing instrument: Illumina HiSeq 1500. The public reads were reanalyzed by TCRdb: fastp trimming at Q25, MiXCR alignment, in-frame beta chains only. Identical CDR3 protein sequences are pooled into one entry, listed with their most common genes and DNA. Present in this sample are 400,000 or so distinct CDR3 sequences, roughly 20% of which were seen just once. The ten largest clonotypes hold 8.7% of the sample. V drops 5 bases and J drops 0 bases, leaving 15 bases in between. From cysteine to phenylalanine, the CDR3 is 16 amino acids long. CDR3 DNA is the only sequence kept; it has 48 bases, read in frame from the first base. In the germline V gene, CDR1 corresponds to SGHNT and CDR2 to YENEEA. This entry comes from a study of T cell repertoires in cytomegalovirus infection (dated by TCRdb to the late 2010s). Concerning the study at large: Donor HLA type was relevant to the analysis, as public TCR beta signatures indicated carriage of CMV infection together with the matching HLA type.

Beyond this particular receptor, the publication reports: Cumulative frequency of public TCR beta family members discriminated carriers of CMV infection plus the relevant HLA type in this cohort and an independent roughly 320-donor cohort. In the ex vivo response, HLA-C-restricted CMV-specific TCR beta clonotypes were dominant, and in two of eight donors the single most frequent clonotype came from this HLA-C-restricted group.

The clonotype was recovered from a human donor in good health (CMV status not recorded). Some clones in this sample may be carry-over from other donors' samples. The chain is encoded by TRBV11-3 joined to TRBJ2-3, with the D gene call left open. The sample consisted of PBMCs. Read as DNA, the sequence is TGTGCCAGCAGCCAGACAAGTCTATCTAGCACAGATACGCAGTATTTT. Its translation reads: CASSQTSLSSTDTQYF.